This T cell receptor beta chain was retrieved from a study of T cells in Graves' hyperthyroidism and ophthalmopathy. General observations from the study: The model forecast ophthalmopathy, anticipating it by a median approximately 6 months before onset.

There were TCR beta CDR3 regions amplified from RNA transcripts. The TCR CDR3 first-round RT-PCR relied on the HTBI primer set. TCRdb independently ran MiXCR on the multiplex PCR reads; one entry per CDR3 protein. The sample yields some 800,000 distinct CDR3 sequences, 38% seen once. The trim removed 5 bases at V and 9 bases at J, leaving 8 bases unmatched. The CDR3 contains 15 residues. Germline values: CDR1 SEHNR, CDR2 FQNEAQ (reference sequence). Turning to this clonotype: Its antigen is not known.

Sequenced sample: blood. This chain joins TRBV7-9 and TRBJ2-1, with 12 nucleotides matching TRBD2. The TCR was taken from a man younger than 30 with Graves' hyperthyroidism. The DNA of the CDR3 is TGTGCCAGCAGCCTAACGGCGACTAGCGGGAGTGAGCAGTTCTTC. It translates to CASSLTATSGSEQFF.